The table lists the clone carrying this T cell receptor beta chain with many counts. Its cognate antigen is unknown. In making TCR beta libraries, quantitative 5'-RACE with molecular barcodes was used. TCRdb reprocessed the 5' RACE reads via MiXCR and lists one record per CDR3 protein. The profile covers 750,000 to 850,000 distinct CDR3 sequences, with 12% appearing a single time and about 0.49% taken by the ten largest. V gave up 1 base and J gave up 3 bases, with 10 bases separating them. The CDR3 has 15 amino acids. Per germline, CDR1 SGHTA and CDR2 FQGNSA. The record originates from a study of CD8 T cells in ankylosing spondylitis. Study-wide points: Ankylosing spondylitis blood appeared to be characterized by a TCR beta motif of about eight highly homologous variants. Disease-linked clones reportedly showed significant enrichment in matched ankylosing spondylitis synovial fluid.

This TCR was recovered from a male donor with ankylosing spondylitis. Sequencing was carried out using blood, either unsorted or a sorted T cell fraction (not recorded which). The gene calls are TRBV7-2 and TRBJ2-1; no reliable D call. The CDR3 is CASSLGVGYYNEQFF. The CDR3 coding sequence is TGTGCCAGCAGCTTAGGGGTAGGGTACTACAATGAGCAGTTCTTC.